The rows below give T cell receptor beta chains drawn from one sample of a study of CD8+ T cells in alopecia areata. TCRdb's copy holds only in-frame clones and misses some; the assay was immunoSEQ multiplex PCR. The sample records 150,000 to 200,000 clones, 60% being singletons. This sample comprised CD4+ T cells sorted from blood, obtained at week 24, from a patient treated with tofacitinib. The origin of the receptors is a human donor with alopecia areata. The CDR3 runs from the conserved cysteine through the conserved F or W. Each record gives: clone size, D gene, V gene, J gene, CDR3 protein, CDR3 DNA. The D gene is left open where the match is weak. Clone size is given for some rows only: seen once, a few or many times, or a class if the clone is expanded.

once	.	TRBV7-3	TRBJ2-3	CASSPRGPDTQYF	TGTGCCAGCAGCCCCCGGGGACCAGATACGCAGTATTTT
.	TRBD1	TRBV28	TRBJ1-2	CASSLRGQNYGYTF	TGTGCCAGCAGTTTGAGGGGACAGAACTATGGCTACACCTTC
.	.	TRBV7-9	TRBJ1-1	CASSWGLSNTEAFF	TGTGCCAGCAGCTGGGGTTTATCAAACACTGAAGCTTTCTTT
.	.	TRBV6-5	TRBJ1-2	CASSYSIPPGAYGYTF	TGTGCCAGCAGTTACTCGATCCCCCCGGGGGCATATGGCTACACCTTC
.	.	TRBV29-1	TRBJ1-2	CSVGEQATHYGYTF	TGCAGCGTTGGGGAACAGGCAACCCACTATGGCTACACCTTC
.	.	TRBV10-2	TRBJ2-3	CASSGTKFTDTQYF	TGCGCCAGCAGCGGGACCAAGTTCACAGATACGCAGTATTTT
.	.	TRBV12-5	TRBJ2-7	CASGLAPQRSYEQYF	TGTGCTAGTGGTTTGGCCCCACAGAGATCCTACGAGCAGTACTTC
.	.	TRBV25-1	TRBJ1-6	CASTQDAKNSPLHF	TGTGCCAGCACCCAGGATGCGAAAAATTCACCCCTCCACTTT
.	.	TRBV29-1	TRBJ2-5	CSVVADNYQETQYF	TGCAGCGTTGTCGCGGACAACTACCAAGAGACCCAGTACTTC
few	.	TRBV19	TRBJ1-5	CASSIPTDSNQPQHF	TGTGCCAGTAGTATCCCCACGGATAGCAATCAGCCCCAGCATTTT
few	TRBD2	TRBV2	TRBJ2-4	CASREAGGKNIQYF	TGTGCCAGCAGAGAAGCGGGGGGTAAAAACATTCAGTACTTC
.	.	TRBV5-1	TRBJ2-3	CASSFKGSHTDTQYF	TGCGCCAGCAGCTTTAAGGGATCCCACACAGATACGCAGTATTTT
.	TRBD2	TRBV29-1	TRBJ2-1	CSVSRSGGANEQFF	TGCAGCGTTTCCCGTAGCGGGGGGGCCAATGAGCAGTTCTTC
.	TRBD1	TRBV7-2	TRBJ1-5	CASSYRGDQPQHF	TGTGCCAGCAGCTACAGGGGCGATCAGCCCCAGCATTTT
.	.	TRBV7-6	TRBJ2-2	CASSLVSTGELFF	TGTGCCAGCAGCTTAGTCAGCACCGGGGAGCTGTTTTTT
.	TRBD1	TRBV27	TRBJ1-2	CASSLYGTGSMSYTF	TGTGCCAGCAGTTTATACGGGACAGGGTCTATGAGCTACACCTTC
.	.	TRBV5-1	TRBJ2-5	CAGSADGETQYF	TGCGCCGGGTCAGCGGACGGAGAGACCCAGTACTTC
.	.	TRBV25-1	TRBJ1-5	CASQGNNQPQHF	TGTGCCAGCCAGGGAAACAATCAGCCCCAGCATTTT
.	.	TRBV10-2	TRBJ2-3	CASSGSDTQYF	TGCGCCAGCAGTGGGTCGGATACGCAGTATTTT
.	.	TRBV25-1	TRBJ1-6	CASSSEGGSSSPLHF	TGTGCCAGCAGTTCCGAGGGAGGGTCGAGTTCACCCCTCCACTTT
.	.	TRBV9	TRBJ1-6	CASSPGTDGSPLHF	TGTGCCAGCAGCCCAGGGACCGACGGCTCACCCCTCCACTTT
.	TRBD2	TRBV6-4	TRBJ2-7	CASSATSGGSSYEQYF	TGTGCCAGCAGCGCTACTAGCGGGGGGAGCTCCTACGAGCAGTACTTC
.	TRBD1	TRBV5-1	TRBJ2-3	CASSAGTGEADTQYF	TGCGCCAGCAGCGCCGGGACAGGGGAAGCAGATACGCAGTATTTT
.	.	TRBV6-6	TRBJ1-1	CASSYQDSVSEAFF	TGTGCCAGCAGTTACCAGGATTCCGTTTCTGAAGCTTTCTTT
few	.	TRBV2	TRBJ2-1	CASREQDNEQFF	TGTGCCAGCAGAGAACAGGACAATGAGCAGTTCTTC
.	.	TRBV5-4	TRBJ1-5	CASSRLGPANQPQHF	TGTGCCAGCAGCCGACTCGGCCCGGCCAATCAGCCCCAGCATTTT
once	.	TRBV4-3	TRBJ2-3	CASAALLEDTQYF	TGCGCCAGCGCGGCCCTGCTGGAAGATACGCAGTATTTT
.	TRBD1	TRBV9	TRBJ2-7	CASSPVDRVDEQYF	TGTGCCAGCAGCCCCGTGGACAGGGTTGACGAGCAGTACTTC
.	.	TRBV6-5	TRBJ2-3	CASSYSKIADTQYF	TGTGCCAGCAGTTATTCCAAAATCGCCGATACGCAGTATTTT
.	.	TRBV11-1	TRBJ1-2	CASSFDNYGYTF	TGTGCCAGCAGCTTCGATAACTATGGCTACACCTTC
few	.	TRBV29-1	TRBJ2-5	CSVEDPRIETQYF	TGCAGCGTTGAAGACCCGAGGATAGAGACCCAGTACTTC
.	.	TRBV7-8	TRBJ2-1	CASSFDFVNEQFF	TGTGCCAGCAGCTTCGACTTTGTCAATGAGCAGTTCTTC
.	.	TRBV7-2	TRBJ2-7	CASSLYGSSYEQYF	TGTGCCAGCAGCTTATACGGCAGTTCCTACGAGCAGTACTTC
once	.	TRBV7-2	TRBJ2-2	CASSLRLQMSGELFF	TGTGCCAGCAGCCTCCGGCTTCAGATGTCCGGGGAGCTGTTTTTT
few	TRBD1	TRBV25-1	TRBJ2-7	CASSGDRDEQYF	TGTGCCAGCAGTGGGGACAGGGACGAGCAGTACTTC
.	.	TRBV29-1	TRBJ1-1	CSGFWGGGTEAFF	TGCAGCGGGTTCTGGGGTGGAGGCACTGAAGCTTTCTTT
.	.	TRBV7-6	TRBJ1-4	CASSLRGGRELFF	TGTGCCAGCAGCTTGAGGGGCGGACGGGAACTGTTTTTT
.	TRBD1	TRBV30	TRBJ1-5	CAWRPRGLSNQPQHF	TGTGCCTGGAGACCCAGGGGGCTCAGCAATCAGCCCCAGCATTTT
.	.	TRBV27	TRBJ1-1	CASSFKPQPGGEAFF	TGTGCCAGCAGCTTCAAACCACAGCCGGGCGGTGAAGCTTTCTTT
.	TRBD1	TRBV25-1	TRBJ1-4	CARRTGGVEKLFF	TGTGCCAGGAGGACAGGGGGAGTGGAAAAACTGTTTTTT
.	.	TRBV30	TRBJ1-4	CAWSATASPNEKLFF	TGTGCCTGGAGTGCTACTGCCAGCCCTAATGAAAAACTGTTTTTT
.	.	TRBV6-6	TRBJ2-7	CASSYSTPGNEQYF	TGTGCCAGCAGTTACTCTACCCCCGGGAACGAGCAGTACTTC
.	.	TRBV5-1	TRBJ1-4	CASSLGQLEKLFF	TGCGCCAGCAGCTTGGGACAGCTTGAAAAACTGTTTTTT
.	.	TRBV30	TRBJ2-1	CAWSGNSYNEQFF	TGTGCCTGGAGCGGCAACTCCTACAATGAGCAGTTCTTC
few	.	TRBV29-1	TRBJ1-2	CSVAGYPGGYTF	TGCAGCGTTGCCGGGTATCCCGGGGGCTACACCTTC